The 20 T cell receptor beta chains given below trace back to one sample, sequenced in a study of blood T cell repertoires in COVID-19. Assay used: immunoSEQ multiplex PCR; TCRdb lists only in-frame clones, some missing. The sample includes about 200,000 clones, less than 85% of them seen just once. Material: peripheral blood. These receptor sequences come from a man aged 45-60 years who had recovered from COVID-19.

This clone appeared a single time. The same CDR3 is also encoded by other DNA sequences in this sample. The chain has TRBV3-1 (or the pseudogene TRBV3-2) and TRBJ2-7; D might be TRBD1 (5 bases). V was trimmed by 2 bases and J by 0 bases, leaving 5 bases between them. The CDR3 length is 13 residues. Germline V gene lookup returns CDR1 LGHDT and CDR2 YNNKEL (reference sequence). The CDR3 reads CASSQQGSYEQYF. The CDR3 region has the DNA TGTGCCAGCAGCCAACAGGGCTCCTACGAGCAGTACTTC.

As DNA, the CDR3 is TGTGCCAGCAGCCTACTAGCGGGAGGGCCGGGCAATGAGCAGTTCTTC. Translation: CASSLLAGGPGNEQFF. This sequence joins TRBV9 and TRBJ2-1, with 13 bases identical to TRBD2. The CDR3 covers 16 residues. The germline V gene has CDR1 SGDLS and CDR2 YYNGEE. J was trimmed by 6 bases and V by 4 bases; bases with no gene match: 7. Using reference TRBV9 and TRBJ2-1 for the parts outside the CDR3, the full variable domain is DSGVTQTPKHLITATGQRVTLRCSPRSGDLSVYWYQQSLDQGLQFLIQYYNGEERAKGNILERFSAQQFPDLHSELNLSSLELGDSALYFCASSLLAGGPGNEQFFGPGTRLTVL.

This chain joins TRBV3-1 (or the pseudogene TRBV3-2) and TRBJ2-1; 13 bases are shared with TRBD2. CDR3 length: 15 residues. Germline CDR1 and CDR2: LGHDT and YNNKEL (reference sequence). After removal of 4 bases from V and 7 bases from J, the junction contained 4 bases not matched to a gene. CDR3 sequence reads: CASSPRTSGSNEQFF. The CDR3, as DNA: TGTGCCAGCAGCCCCAGGACTAGCGGGAGTAATGAGCAGTTCTTC.

This clone was seen a single time. V gene TRBV11-2 combines with J gene TRBJ2-1, with 7 bases lining up with TRBD2. J lost 1 base, V lost 5 bases, and 11 bases had no gene match. The CDR3 is made up of 17 amino acids. CDR1 and CDR2 from the germline V gene are SGHAT and FQNNGV. The CDR3 region is CASSLSAGTGSYNEQFF. CDR3 in DNA: TGTGCCAGCAGCCTATCAGCGGGAACGGGGTCCTACAATGAGCAGTTCTTC. Based on the CDR3 plus reference TRBV11-2 and TRBJ2-1, the full variable domain is EAGVAQSPRYKIIEKRQSVAFWCNPISGHATLYWYQQILGQGPKLLIQFQNNGVVDDSQLPKDRFSAERLKGVDSTLKIQPAKLEDSAVYLCASSLSAGTGSYNEQFFGPGTRLTVL.

The chain links TRBV24-1 to TRBJ1-6; D not resolved. CDR3 length: 15 residues. The germline V gene has CDR1 KGHDR and CDR2 SFDVKD. Trimming pared 0 bases from V and 9 bases from J, leaving 11 bases between. CDR3 loop: CATSDLRHAGSPLHF. DNA for the CDR3: TGTGCCACCAGTGATTTGCGCCATGCGGGTTCACCCCTCCACTTT.

V usage is TRBV10-2 and J usage is TRBJ2-1, with TRBD2 as a possible D gene (5 bases). Germline V gene data show CDR1 as WSHSY and CDR2 as SAAADI. The CDR3 has 14 residues. Trimming removed 6 bases from V and 9 bases from J, with 18 bases in between. The CDR3 DNA is TGCGCCAGCAGATCTATAGAGGGAGCTGTTGAGCAGTTCTTC. It is translated as CASRSIEGAVEQFF.

This chain uses TRBV10-3 with TRBJ1-1, with D maybe TRBD1 (6 bases). This CDR3 has 18 amino acids. CDR1 and CDR2 from the germline V gene are ENHRY and SYGVKD. V shed 8 bases and J shed 1 base, with 26 bases lying between them. For the CDR3, the DNA is TGTGCCATCTCCAGGACTCCCCCTACGGACAGCCAGAACACTGAAGCTTTCTTT. Its translation is CAISRTPPTDSQNTEAFF.

The chain carries TRBV5-1 and TRBJ1-5; possibly TRBD1 for D (6 bases). This CDR3 has 15 residues. Germline lookup yields CDR1 SGHRS and CDR2 YFSETQ. The ends were cut back, 2 bases at V and 0 bases at J, with 9 bases in the middle. CDR3 bases: TGCGCCAGCAGCTTAGGGACAACTAGCAATCAGCCCCAGCATTTT. Translated, it gives CASSLGTTSNQPQHF.

This clone has only one observation. The chain combines TRBV5-1 with TRBJ1-2; 7 bases are a match to TRBD1. V dropped 3 bases and J dropped 4; count of bases not matched to a gene: 9. This CDR3 contains 15 residues. Germline V lookup: CDR1 SGHRS, CDR2 YFSETQ. The CDR3 here is CASSWGTAASYGYTF. DNA of the CDR3: TGCGCCAGCAGCTGGGGGACAGCCGCTAGCTATGGCTACACCTTC.

V gene TRBV7-8 combines with J gene TRBJ1-6, with D perhaps matching TRBD1 (6 bases). The length of the CDR3 is 14 residues. The V gene lost 2 bases and the J gene lost 10 bases, with 12 bases spanning the gap. Germline CDR1 and CDR2: SGHVS and FQNEAQ. The chain's CDR3 is CASSLTLRGSPLHF. The DNA for the CDR3 is TGTGCCAGCAGCTTAACCCTAAGGGGGTCACCCCTCCACTTT.

This clone was counted a single time. V and J are TRBV4-1 and TRBJ1-3; 11 bases match TRBD1. The CDR3 has 18 residues. Losses at the gene ends were 4 bases for V and 2 bases for J; bases not matched to a gene: 10. The germline V gene encodes CDR1 MGHRA and CDR2 YSYEKL. CDR3 protein: CASSLGTGGAFPGNTIYF. In DNA form, the CDR3 reads TGCGCCAGCAGCCTCGGGACAGGGGGAGCATTCCCTGGAAACACCATATATTTT.

The chain has TRBV5-1 and TRBJ2-1; tentative D call: TRBD2 (6 bases). Germline V gives CDR1 SGHRS, CDR2 YFSETQ. The CDR3 is made up of 15 amino acids. Between the trimmed V and J ends, which lost 3 bases and 5 bases, there was a span of 15 bases. In nucleotides, the CDR3 is TGCGCCAGCAGCTCCACTAGCTCTGCCCACAATGAGCAGTTCTTC. Protein sequence: CASSSTSSAHNEQFF.

This sequence joins TRBV20-1 and TRBJ2-3; D uncertain. The CDR3 totals 11 residues. Germline V gene data show CDR1 as DFQATT and CDR2 as SNEGSKA (reference sequence). V was shortened by 0 bases and J by 7 bases, with 5 bases between the two germline ends. The CDR3 loop reads CSAREAHTQYF. The CDR3 nucleotides read TGCAGTGCTAGAGAGGCCCATACGCAGTATTTT.

The J gene is TRBJ2-2, the V gene TRBV7-9, with 11 positions matching TRBD2. The V segment lost 5 bases and the J segment 4 bases; nucleotides outside the gene matches: 9. Germline V gene lookup returns CDR1 SEHNR and CDR2 FQNEAQ (reference sequence). This CDR3 has 17 amino acids. Here the CDR3 reads CASSQQPGLAVTGELFF. As DNA, the CDR3 is TGTGCCAGCAGCCAACAGCCGGGACTAGCGGTCACCGGGGAGCTGTTTTTT.

The V and J genes are TRBV4-2 and TRBJ2-2; the D gene is possibly TRBD1 (5 bases). Trimming took 1 base from V and 5 from J, leaving 14 bases between them. The CDR3 contains 16 residues. Germline V gene lookup returns CDR1 LGHNA and CDR2 YNFKEQ. The CDR3 coding sequence is TGTGCCAGCAGCCAAGGAAAGGTTCAGGGAACCGGGGAGCTGTTTTTT. Protein sequence: CASSQGKVQGTGELFF.

This chain links TRBV6-6 with TRBJ2-5; D might be TRBD1 (5 bases). V was pared by 0 bases and J by 5 bases, with 13 bases between. Germline V gives CDR1 MNHNY, CDR2 SVGAGI (reference sequence). CDR3 length: 15 amino acids. The CDR3 loop reads CASSYSRTLQETQYF. CDR3 nucleotide sequence: TGTGCCAGCAGTTACTCAAGGACACTCCAGGAGACCCAGTACTTC.

The V and J genes are TRBV3-1 (or the pseudogene TRBV3-2) and TRBJ2-7; 8 nucleotides agree with TRBD2. Trimming removed 4 bases from V and 2 bases from J; junction bases left unmatched: 7. This CDR3 is 15 amino acids long. Germline CDR1 LGHDT, CDR2 YNNKEL (reference sequence). CDR3: CASSPETSVTYEQYF. The CDR3 DNA reads TGTGCCAGCAGCCCCGAGACTAGCGTAACCTACGAGCAGTACTTC.

The chain has TRBV9 and TRBJ1-1; 8 nucleotides line up with TRBD1. Germline V gives CDR1 SGDLS, CDR2 YYNGEE. After removal of 0 bases from V and 5 bases from J, the junction contained 6 bases not matched to a gene. The CDR3 covers 15 residues. This CDR3 reads CASSVGTRGPTEAFF. DNA of the CDR3: TGTGCCAGCAGCGTAGGTACCAGGGGGCCTACTGAAGCTTTCTTT.

The genes are TRBV14 and TRBJ2-1; possibly TRBD2 for D (6 bases). The CDR3 has 14 residues. Per germline, CDR1 SGHDN and CDR2 FVKESK. Trimming shortened V by 3 bases and J by 3 bases, and 9 bases separated the two germline ends. CDR3: CASSHGSIYNEQFF. The CDR3 coding sequence is TGTGCCAGCAGCCACGGGAGTATCTACAATGAGCAGTTCTTC.

This chain connects TRBV6-5 to TRBJ2-7, with D possibly matching TRBD1 (7 bases). V lost 11 bases to trimming and J lost 0 bases, with 11 bases between them. The CDR3 is 12 residues long. Germline lookup yields CDR1 MNHEY and CDR2 SVGAGI. CDR3 sequence (DNA): TGTGCCGGAGGGGGCAGCTCCTACGAGCAGTACTTC. Amino acid sequence: CAGGGSSYEQYF.